This section outlines one T cell receptor beta chain sequence together with its context. Germline V lookup: CDR1 PRHDT, CDR2 FYEKMQ (reference sequence). This CDR3 spans 14 amino acids. Trimming removed 5 bases from V and 3 bases from J; junction bases left unmatched: 5. Clones were read by immunoSEQ multiplex PCR, and TCRdb kept only the in-frame ones, dropping some. The sample contains about 100,000 clones, roughly 85% of which appear only once. This sample stems from a study of blood T cell repertoires in COVID-19. The sequence came from a woman aged 50 to 60 who had recovered from COVID-19. Sequencing used PBMCs or T cells enriched from blood (not recorded which). The V call is TRBV13, the J call TRBJ2-3; 7 nucleotides line up with TRBD1. The CDR3 nucleotides read TGTGCCAGCAGCACTCTACAGGGGACAGATACGCAGTATTTT. Its translation: CASSTLQGTDTQYF. Variable domain in full (rest from reference TRBV13 and TRBJ2-3): AAGVIQSPRHLIKEKRETATLKCYPIPRHDTVYWYQQGPGQDPQFLISFYEKMQSDKGSIPDRFSAQQFSDYHSELNMSSLELGDSALYFCASSTLQGTDTQYFGPGTRLTVL.